The 11 T cell receptor beta chains reported below all come from one sample, sequenced in a study of OX40 agonist ivuxolimab in advanced cancers. Sequenced by immunoSEQ multiplex PCR; TCRdb stores in-frame clones only, minus some. The sample records some 81,000 clones, around 88% being singletons. The source was CD4+ or CD8+ T cells sorted from blood, collected in a trial of the OX40 agonist ivuxolimab. The source of these receptors is an adult with an advanced solid tumor such as melanoma, head and neck, liver or kidney cancer.

This chain uses TRBV18 with TRBJ2-1, with TRBD2 matching over 14 bases. This CDR3 spans 19 amino acids. The trim removed 3 bases at V and 4 bases at J, leaving 11 bases unmatched. The germline gives CDR1 KGHSH, CDR2 LQKENI. CDR3 nucleotides: TGTGCCAGCTCACCTCCCCTGACTAGCGGGAGGGCGAAGTACAATGAGCAGTTCTTC. Its translation is CASSPPLTSGRAKYNEQFF.

The rearrangement uses TRBV25-1 and TRBJ1-6; D ambiguous. The CDR3 contains 15 residues. The germline gives CDR1 MGHDK, CDR2 SYGVNS. With 2 bases removed from V and 10 bases from J, the gap between germline ends came to 15 bases. CDR3 sequence reads: CASSEVGQFRSPLHF. CDR3 nucleotides: TGTGCCAGCAGTGAAGTCGGGCAGTTCCGGTCACCCCTCCACTTT. Full variable domain (outside the CDR3, taken from reference TRBV25-1 and TRBJ1-6): EADIYQTPRYLVIGTGKKITLECSQTMGHDKMYWYQQDPGMELHLIHYSYGVNSTEKGDLSSESTVSRIRTEHFPLTLESARPSHTSQYLCASSEVGQFRSPLHFGNGTRLTVT.

The chain joins TRBV21-1 to TRBJ2-1; the table names TRBD2, a call not compared with the DNA. TRBV21-1 is termed a pseudogene. The CDR3 is 15 residues long. The CDR3 loop reads CASSKVSGLYNEQFF. In DNA, the CDR3 is TGTGCCAGCAGCAAGGTGTCGGGACTATACAATGAGCAGTTCTTC.

The chain couples TRBV18 to TRBJ2-7; 10 nucleotides match TRBD2. The junction had 11 bases not matched to a gene; V was cut back by 6 bases and J by 3 bases. Germline-derived CDR1 and CDR2 are KGHSH and LQKENI. The CDR3 spans 16 residues. CDR3: CASSPREAGGIYEQYF. The CDR3 region has the DNA TGTGCCAGCTCGCCCCGTGAAGCGGGAGGGATCTACGAGCAGTACTTC.

J is TRBJ1-4 and V is TRBV28; 8 bases map to TRBD1. Germline V lookup: CDR1 MDHEN, CDR2 SYDVKM. CDR3 length: 14 residues. V gave up 2 bases and J gave up 8 bases; unmatched junction bases: 4. The CDR3 nucleotides read TGTGCCAGCAGTTTAGACAGGGGAAGGGAAAAACTGTTTTTT. Protein: CASSLDRGREKLFF.

V usage is TRBV19 and J usage is TRBJ1-5, with D possibly being TRBD1 (6 bases). This CDR3 is built from 12 residues. The V end was cut by 7 bases, the J end by 2 bases, with 6 bases between. Germline CDR1 is LNHDA and CDR2 is SQIVND (reference sequence). In nucleotides, the CDR3 is TGTGCCAGTAACAGGGGCAATCAGCCCCAGCATTTT. The encoded protein is CASNRGNQPQHF.

The chain links TRBV7-9 to TRBJ2-7; 10 bases are shared with TRBD1. This CDR3 spans 14 amino acids. Trimming at V came to 7 bases and at J to 2 bases, leaving 5 bases not matched to a gene. Germline V gene data show CDR1 as SEHNR and CDR2 as FQNEAQ (reference sequence). The CDR3 is CASTRGQGTYEQYF. The CDR3, as DNA: TGTGCCAGCACCCGGGGACAGGGGACCTACGAGCAGTACTTC.

This sequence joins TRBV9 and TRBJ2-1; weak D call: TRBD2 (6 bases). Per the germline V gene, CDR1 is SGDLS and CDR2 is YYNGEE. This CDR3 is built from 15 residues. Trimming pared 0 bases from V and 4 bases from J, leaving 11 bases between. This CDR3 reads CASSVVGREYNEQFF. Written as DNA, the CDR3 is TGTGCCAGCAGCGTAGTAGGGCGGGAATACAATGAGCAGTTCTTC. Drawing the rest from reference TRBV9 and TRBJ2-1, the complete variable domain is DSGVTQTPKHLITATGQRVTLRCSPRSGDLSVYWYQQSLDQGLQFLIQYYNGEERAKGNILERFSAQQFPDLHSELNLSSLELGDSALYFCASSVVGREYNEQFFGPGTRLTVL.

The V and J genes are TRBV6-6 and TRBJ1-3; D is unclear. Between the trimmed V and J ends, which lost 7 bases and 0 bases, there was a span of 7 bases. Germline CDR1 MNHNY, CDR2 SVGAGI (reference sequence). This CDR3 comprises 13 residues. The CDR3 DNA reads as TGTGCCAGCACAACTCTCTCTGGAAACACCATATATTTT. Residues: CASTTLSGNTIYF.

The chain joins TRBV10-1 to TRBJ2-7; a weak D match, TRBD1 (5 bases). CDR3 length: 13 amino acids. Trimming removed 6 bases at V and 7 bases at J, with 16 bases between. Per germline, CDR1 WNHNN and CDR2 SYGVQD (reference sequence). DNA for the CDR3: TGCGCCAGCAGCCTTACAGGCGTGGGTGAGCAGTACTTC. Its protein is CASSLTGVGEQYF.

This chain connects TRBV14 to TRBJ2-7, with 8 bases matching TRBD1. CDR3 length: 15 amino acids. Germline-derived CDR1 and CDR2 are SGHDN and FVKESK. The V and J ends lost 3 bases and 4 bases, in that order; junction bases with no gene match: 8. The CDR3 loop is CASSQVPGGAYEQYF. CDR3 in DNA: TGTGCCAGCAGCCAGGTCCCAGGGGGCGCGTACGAGCAGTACTTC.